This T cell receptor (beta chain) was sequenced for a study of blood T cell repertoires in COVID-19. Study summary: Researchers got acute and convalescent COVID-19 samples from the United States, Italy and Spain.

Per the original data handling: Reference gene primer amplification yielded estimated nucleated cell counts. TCRdb's table, derived via immunoSEQ multiplex PCR, lists solely in-frame clones and lacks some. The DNA was the basis for D and trimming; V, J and clone size are from that table. The profile shows roughly 14,000 clones, 87% of them singletons. In germline, CDR1 is SGDLS, CDR2 YYNGEE. V lost 3 bases and J lost 2, with 10 bases in between. The CDR3 extends over 14 amino acids. J is TRBJ2-3 and V is TRBV9; D remains unclear. This receptor was identified in a human donor with active COVID-19. The donor label of this sample is uncertain. Sequenced sample: peripheral blood. The CDR3, as DNA: TGTGCCAGCAGCGATTCTATAGACACAGATACGCAGTATTTT. It translates to CASSDSIDTDTQYF.